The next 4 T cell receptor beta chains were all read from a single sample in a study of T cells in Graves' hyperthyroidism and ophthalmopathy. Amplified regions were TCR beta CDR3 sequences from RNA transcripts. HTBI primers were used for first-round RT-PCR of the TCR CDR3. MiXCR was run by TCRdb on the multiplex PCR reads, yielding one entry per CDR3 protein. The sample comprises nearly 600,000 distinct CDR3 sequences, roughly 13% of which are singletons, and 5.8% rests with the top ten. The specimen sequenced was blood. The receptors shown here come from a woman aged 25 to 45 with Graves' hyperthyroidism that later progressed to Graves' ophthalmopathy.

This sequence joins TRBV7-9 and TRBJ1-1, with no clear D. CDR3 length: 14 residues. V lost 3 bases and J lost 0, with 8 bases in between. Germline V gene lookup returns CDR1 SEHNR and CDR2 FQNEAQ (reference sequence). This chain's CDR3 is CASSFEYMNTEAFF. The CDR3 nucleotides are TGTGCCAGCAGCTTTGAATATATGAACACTGAAGCTTTCTTT.

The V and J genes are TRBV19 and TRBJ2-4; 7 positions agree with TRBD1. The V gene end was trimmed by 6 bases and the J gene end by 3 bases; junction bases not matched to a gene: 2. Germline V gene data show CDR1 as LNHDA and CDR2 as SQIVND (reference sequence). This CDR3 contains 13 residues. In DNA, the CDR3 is TGTGCCAGTAGCGCAGGGGGCAAAAACATTCAGTACTTC. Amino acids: CASSAGGKNIQYF.

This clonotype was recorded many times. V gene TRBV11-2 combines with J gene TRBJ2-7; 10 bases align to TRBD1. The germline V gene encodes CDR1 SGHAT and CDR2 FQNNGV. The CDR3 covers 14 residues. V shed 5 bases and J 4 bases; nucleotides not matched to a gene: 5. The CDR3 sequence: CASSTGQGGYEQYF. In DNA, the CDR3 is TGTGCCAGCAGCACCGGACAGGGGGGATACGAGCAGTACTTC.

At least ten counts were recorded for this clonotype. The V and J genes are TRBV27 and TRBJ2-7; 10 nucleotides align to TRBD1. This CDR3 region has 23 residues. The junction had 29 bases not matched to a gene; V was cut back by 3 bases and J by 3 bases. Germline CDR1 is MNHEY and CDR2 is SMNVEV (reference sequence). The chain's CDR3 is CASSFFPPPSPGQGNPRYYEQYF. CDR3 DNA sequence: TGTGCCAGCAGTTTTTTTCCCCCCCCGAGCCCGGGACAGGGGAACCCCCGCTACTACGAGCAGTACTTC.